This T cell receptor beta chain was obtained from a study of cytomegalovirus exposure and HLA in healthy donors. Profiling relied on immunoSEQ multiplex PCR, and the TCRdb table lists in-frame clones only, not all of them. The sample contains around 200,000 clones, around 82% of which appear only once. This CDR3 is 15 amino acids long. The germline V gene has CDR1 SEHNR and CDR2 FQNEAQ (reference sequence). J lost 7 bases, V lost 5 bases, and 8 bases had no gene match. Concerning this clone itself: Antigen specificity is unknown.

Study-wide results and caveats: Diagnosis of cytomegalovirus status made by the classifier reportedly showed high specificity and sensitivity. First-cohort TCR clusters were later found to tend to co-occur in the roughly 130 validation repertoires.

The donors formed part of the approximately 120-subject validation cohort, distinct from the approximately 630-subject first cohort. Sequencing used PBMCs. This receptor was obtained from a woman under 30 in good health and CMV-seropositive. V usage is TRBV7-9 and J usage is TRBJ1-4; 9 nucleotides align to TRBD1. The CDR3 bases are TGTGCCAGCAGCCTGATGGGGGACAGGGTTGAAAAACTGTTTTTT. This codes for CASSLMGDRVEKLFF.